One and the same sample provided the 7 T cell receptor beta chains below, sequenced in a study of CD4 T cells in relation to SARS-CoV-2 and coronaviruses. These receptors have no identified antigens. The method was immunoSEQ multiplex PCR; TCRdb's version includes in-frame clones alone and lacks a portion of them. The sample yields about 40,000 clones, approximately 80% seen once. The sequencing input was memory CD4+ T cells from PBMCs, cultured in vitro. The source of these receptors is an adult with COVID-19.

The chain is built from TRBV5-4 and TRBJ2-1, with D maybe TRBD2 (6 bases). Germline V gene lookup returns CDR1 SGHNT and CDR2 YYREEE (reference sequence). The ends were cut back, 0 bases at V and 4 bases at J, with 11 bases in the middle. The CDR3 is made up of 15 amino acids. CDR3 in DNA: TGTGCCAGCAGCTTGGCCGCACGGGGGTACAATGAGCAGTTCTTC. Amino acids: CASSLAARGYNEQFF.

The gene calls are TRBV10-3 and TRBJ2-3, with 14 bases aligning to TRBD2. CDR3 length: 18 residues. Germline CDR1 is ENHRY and CDR2 is SYGVKD. V lost 3 bases to trimming and J lost 6 bases; unmatched junction nucleotides: 11. CDR3 sequence: CAISESGTSGSFEDTQYF. As DNA, the CDR3 is TGTGCCATCAGTGAATCCGGGACTAGCGGGAGTTTCGAGGATACGCAGTATTTT.

This rearrangement joins TRBV10-2 to TRBJ2-1; the D gene is possibly TRBD2 (5 bases). V was shortened by 6 bases and J by 1 base, with 13 bases between the two germline ends. The CDR3 consists of 15 residues. CDR1 is WSHSY, CDR2 SAAADI, per germline. In DNA form, the CDR3 reads TGCGCCAGCAGCGAGACCTCGGGATCCTACAATGAGCAGTTCTTC. Protein sequence: CASSETSGSYNEQFF.

The rearrangement uses TRBV5-1 and TRBJ1-2; tentative D call: TRBD1 (6 bases). The CDR3 contains 14 residues. Germline V lookup: CDR1 SGHRS, CDR2 YFSETQ. Trimming removed 6 bases from V and 4 bases from J, with 16 bases in between. The CDR3 loop is CASKEGGGSYGYTF. The DNA of the CDR3 is TGCGCCAGCAAAGAGGGGGGGGGCAGCTATGGCTACACCTTC.

A few counts support this clone. The V and J genes are TRBV11-2 and TRBJ2-7; 11 nucleotides line up with TRBD2. J lost 0 bases, V lost 2 bases, and 9 bases had no gene match. Germline V gives CDR1 SGHAT, CDR2 FQNNGV. The CDR3 totals 18 residues. CDR3 bases: TGTGCCAGCAGCTTATTCCCTGGGGGACTAGCGGCCTCCTACGAGCAGTACTTC. Encoded protein: CASSLFPGGLAASYEQYF. Full variable domain (remainder filled in from reference TRBV11-2 and TRBJ2-7): EAGVAQSPRYKIIEKRQSVAFWCNPISGHATLYWYQQILGQGPKLLIQFQNNGVVDDSQLPKDRFSAERLKGVDSTLKIQPAKLEDSAVYLCASSLFPGGLAASYEQYFGPGTRLTVT.

This clone appeared once. This chain connects TRBV9 to TRBJ2-2; weak D call: TRBD2 (6 bases). The ends were cut back, 3 bases at V and 5 bases at J, with 11 bases in the middle. CDR3 length: 14 amino acids. Germline V gene sequence: CDR1 SGDLS, CDR2 YYNGEE. As DNA, the CDR3 is TGTGCCAGCAGCGGACTAGATAGTACCGGGGAGCTGTTTTTT. Protein product: CASSGLDSTGELFF.

The chain uses TRBV10-1 and TRBJ2-4; no firm D call. The germline V gene encodes CDR1 WNHNN and CDR2 SYGVQD (reference sequence). The length of the CDR3 is 13 residues. With 2 bases removed from V and 6 bases from J, the gap between germline ends came to 8 bases. DNA of the CDR3: TGCGCCAGCAGTGAGCCAAGCCCAAACATTCAGTACTTC. Translating it yields CASSEPSPNIQYF.